This T cell receptor beta chain was recorded in a study of cytomegalovirus exposure and HLA in healthy donors. The wider study: Most donors, less than 85% of a few hundred genotyped, fell in the Caucasian-associated ancestry cluster.

The PCR ran on 60 Vbeta and 13 Jbeta primers. Assay used: immunoSEQ multiplex PCR; TCRdb lists only in-frame clones, some missing. Here the sample spans about 160,000 clones, roughly 79% being singletons. Broader study findings: Usually a TCR sequence was rare, but some public TCRs were found in many donors. Donors were assumed by presence/absence analyses to have roughly uniform sequencing depth. Researchers reported in a later analysis that common viral pathogens appeared linked to several top clusters.

This clone was counted once. What it recognizes is unknown. This clonotype originated in a woman aged 50 to 60 in good health and CMV-seropositive. Sequenced sample: PBMCs.

The CDR3 DNA sequence: TGTGCCAGCAGACGAAGGGGTACCAATCAGCCCCAGCATTTT. Amino acid sequence: CASRRRGTNQPQHF. J is TRBJ1-5 and V is TRBV28; TRBD1 might be the D (5 bases). Trimming removed 6 bases from V and 3 bases from J, with 12 bases in between. The germline CDR1 and CDR2 sequences are MDHEN and SYDVKM. The CDR3 loop spans 14 amino acids.